The 5 T cell receptor beta chains below come from one sample, sequenced in a study of CD8 T cells in ankylosing spondylitis. TCRdb independently ran MiXCR on the 5' RACE reads; one entry per CDR3 protein. The sample includes about 360,000 distinct CDR3 sequences, roughly 22% of them seen just once. The sample consisted of blood, either unsorted or a sorted T cell fraction (not recorded which). These receptors were obtained from a male donor with ankylosing spondylitis or in good health (not recorded which).

CDR3 in DNA: TGTGCCAGCAGTTTAGGGGCCGGGACGTGGAATTCACCCCTCCACTTT. Its protein is CASSLGAGTWNSPLHF. The gene calls are TRBV12-3 or TRBV12-4 and TRBJ1-6; D is possibly TRBD1 (5 bases). This CDR3 has 16 amino acids. Trimming removed 1 base from V and 7 bases from J, with 14 bases in between.

This clonotype was seen more than once but under ten times. V and J are TRBV29-1 and TRBJ2-3; D could derive from TRBD1 or TRBD2 (5 bases each). Germline V gene lookup returns CDR1 SQVTM and CDR2 ANQGSEA. Trimming shortened V by 2 bases and J by 6 bases, and 15 bases separated the two germline ends. The CDR3 loop spans 14 amino acids. This chain's CDR3 is CSVESEQGPDTQYF. The CDR3 nucleotides are TGCAGCGTTGAATCTGAGCAGGGACCTGATACGCAGTATTTT.

This chain links TRBV2 with TRBJ2-1; a possible D gene is TRBD2 (5 bases). The ends were cut back, 6 bases at V and 3 bases at J, with 12 bases in the middle. CDR1 is SNHLY and CDR2 is FYNNEI in the germline V gene. The CDR3 extends over 14 amino acids. As DNA, the CDR3 is TGTGCCAGCAGAGGGAGCACCGACTACAATGAGCAGTTCTTC. This sequence encodes CASRGSTDYNEQFF.

This clonotype was seen a few times. The rearrangement links TRBV6-4 to TRBJ2-1; weak D call: TRBD2 (5 bases). The V end lost 9 bases, the J end lost 6 bases, and 12 bases lay between the germline ends. CDR1 is MRHNA and CDR2 is SNTAGT in the germline V gene. The CDR3 consists of 12 residues. CDR3 protein: CASPHGVNEQFF. The CDR3 region has the DNA TGTGCCAGTCCCCACGGGGTCAATGAGCAGTTCTTC.

This sequence joins TRBV29-1 and TRBJ2-4, with D unclear. The CDR3 is made up of 15 amino acids. CDR1 and CDR2 (germline): SQVTM, ANQGSEA. V gave up 4 bases and J gave up 1 base, with 14 bases separating them. This CDR3 is CSVAVGKYAKNIQYF. The DNA of the CDR3 is TGCAGCGTTGCCGTGGGAAAGTACGCCAAAAACATTCAGTACTTC.